This is a list of T cell receptor beta chains from one sample in a study of shared clonotypes between healthy human individuals. Method: immunoSEQ multiplex PCR; TCRdb's copy keeps in-frame clones and lacks some. The sample consists of around 550,000 clones, approximately 95% of them appearing once. The sequencing sample was made of naive CD8+ T cells sorted from blood. Every receptor here comes from a young woman in good health. CDR3s include the opening cysteine and the closing phenylalanine or tryptophan. D genes are given only for firm matches. Size is omitted from some rows. Given values are once, few, many or a class for expanded clones.

abundance: -; j_gene: TRBJ2-3; v_gene: TRBV19; d_gene: -; CDR3aa: CASSARDTVTDTQYF; CDR3nt: TGTGCCAGTAGTGCCCGGGATACAGTAACAGATACGCAGTATTTT
abundance: -; j_gene: TRBJ1-5; v_gene: TRBV7-9; d_gene: -; CDR3aa: CASSLEDTNQPQHF; CDR3nt: TGTGCCAGCAGCTTAGAGGACACCAATCAGCCCCAGCATTTT
abundance: -; j_gene: TRBJ2-4; v_gene: TRBV4-1; d_gene: -; CDR3aa: CASGGSLAKNIQYF; CDR3nt: TGCGCCAGCGGGGGGAGTCTAGCCAAAAACATTCAGTACTTC
abundance: -; j_gene: TRBJ2-3; v_gene: TRBV27; d_gene: -; CDR3aa: CASIRGGTQYF; CDR3nt: TGTGCCAGCATCCGTGGGGGTACGCAGTATTTT
abundance: -; j_gene: TRBJ1-1; v_gene: TRBV12-5; d_gene: -; CDR3aa: CASGLPPGREAFF; CDR3nt: TGTGCTAGTGGTTTGCCCCCGGGGAGGGAAGCTTTCTTT
abundance: -; j_gene: TRBJ1-1; v_gene: TRBV29-1; d_gene: -; CDR3aa: CSVENTEAFF; CDR3nt: TGCAGCGTTGAGAACACTGAAGCTTTCTTT
abundance: -; j_gene: TRBJ2-1; v_gene: TRBV4-1; d_gene: -; CDR3aa: CASSQGGRGSVREQFF; CDR3nt: TGCGCCAGCAGCCAAGGGGGGAGAGGTTCGGTTCGTGAGCAGTTCTTC
abundance: once; j_gene: TRBJ1-6; v_gene: TRBV28; d_gene: -; CDR3aa: CASSGPLNSPLHF; CDR3nt: TGTGCCAGCAGTGGACCGCTAAATTCACCCCTCCACTTT
abundance: -; j_gene: TRBJ2-7; v_gene: TRBV6-1; d_gene: TRBD1; CDR3aa: CASRGPGTGLLEQYF; CDR3nt: TGTGCCAGCAGGGGGCCCGGGACAGGACTACTCGAGCAGTACTTC
abundance: -; j_gene: TRBJ2-7; v_gene: TRBV30; d_gene: TRBD2; CDR3aa: CAWSVLTGRYEQYF; CDR3nt: TGTGCCTGGAGTGTACTTACCGGGAGGTACGAGCAGTACTTC
abundance: -; j_gene: TRBJ2-1; v_gene: TRBV7-9; d_gene: TRBD1; CDR3aa: CASSSTHTGTGSYNEQFF; CDR3nt: TGTGCCAGCAGCTCAACCCATACCGGGACAGGGTCTTACAATGAGCAGTTCTTC
abundance: -; j_gene: TRBJ1-3; v_gene: TRBV28; d_gene: -; CDR3aa: CASSSGPLKSGNTIYF; CDR3nt: TGTGCCAGCAGTTCGGGACCGCTGAAGTCTGGAAACACCATATATTTT
abundance: -; j_gene: TRBJ2-5; v_gene: TRBV7-9; d_gene: TRBD2; CDR3aa: CASSPRLAGGFETQYF; CDR3nt: TGTGCCAGCAGCCCCCGACTAGCGGGAGGGTTCGAGACCCAGTACTTC
abundance: -; j_gene: TRBJ2-7; v_gene: TRBV2; d_gene: -; CDR3aa: CASYEGGTYEQYF; CDR3nt: TGTGCCAGCTACGAGGGGGGAACCTACGAGCAGTACTTC
abundance: -; j_gene: TRBJ1-1; v_gene: TRBV6-5; d_gene: -; CDR3aa: CASSYDQGLNTEAFF; CDR3nt: TGTGCCAGCAGTTACGACCAGGGCCTGAACACTGAAGCTTTCTTT
abundance: -; j_gene: TRBJ2-7; v_gene: TRBV7-9; d_gene: -; CDR3aa: CASSLGGPTYEQYF; CDR3nt: TGTGCCAGCAGCTTAGGTGGTCCCACCTACGAGCAGTACTTC
abundance: -; j_gene: TRBJ2-4; v_gene: TRBV7-9; d_gene: -; CDR3aa: CASSPQGEVTTKNIQYF; CDR3nt: TGTGCCAGCAGCCCCCAGGGGGAGGTGACTACGAAAAACATTCAGTACTTC
abundance: once; j_gene: TRBJ1-1; v_gene: TRBV5-1; d_gene: -; CDR3aa: CASSLEGGLEAFF; CDR3nt: TGCGCCAGCAGCTTGGAGGGAGGGCTAGAAGCTTTCTTT
abundance: -; j_gene: TRBJ1-1; v_gene: TRBV5-3; d_gene: TRBD1; CDR3aa: CARRTTGTAYEAFF; CDR3nt: TGTGCCAGAAGAACAACCGGGACAGCCTATGAAGCTTTCTTT
abundance: -; j_gene: TRBJ1-1; v_gene: TRBV9; d_gene: TRBD1; CDR3aa: CASSVDRTGEREAFF; CDR3nt: TGTGCCAGCAGCGTAGATCGGACAGGGGAGCGGGAAGCTTTCTTT
abundance: -; j_gene: TRBJ2-5; v_gene: TRBV7-2; d_gene: TRBD1; CDR3aa: CASSLEGAPRTQYF; CDR3nt: TGTGCCAGCAGCTTAGAGGGGGCCCCTCGGACCCAGTACTTC
abundance: -; j_gene: TRBJ1-5; v_gene: TRBV2; d_gene: -; CDR3aa: CASSDGPGSNQPQHF; CDR3nt: TGTGCCAGCAGTGACGGGCCGGGGAGCAATCAGCCCCAGCATTTT
abundance: -; j_gene: TRBJ2-7; v_gene: TRBV28; d_gene: TRBD1; CDR3aa: CASRPPGQGLEQYF; CDR3nt: TGTGCCAGCAGGCCTCCGGGACAGGGCCTCGAGCAGTACTTC
abundance: -; j_gene: TRBJ2-7; v_gene: TRBV19; d_gene: -; CDR3aa: CASSAAERYEQYF; CDR3nt: TGTGCCAGTAGTGCAGCGGAACGCTACGAGCAGTACTTC
abundance: -; j_gene: TRBJ2-7; v_gene: TRBV28; d_gene: TRBD2; CDR3aa: CASLGLAGVSEQYF; CDR3nt: TGTGCCAGCCTTGGACTAGCGGGAGTTAGCGAGCAGTACTTC
abundance: once; j_gene: TRBJ2-3; v_gene: TRBV9; d_gene: -; CDR3aa: CASSGDLQGTRTDTQYF; CDR3nt: TGTGCCAGCAGCGGGGACTTACAGGGAACCCGCACAGATACGCAGTATTTT
abundance: -; j_gene: TRBJ2-6; v_gene: TRBV5-6; d_gene: -; CDR3aa: CASSLDSSGANVLTF; CDR3nt: TGTGCCAGCAGCTTGGATTCCTCTGGGGCCAACGTCCTGACTTTC
abundance: -; j_gene: TRBJ1-2; v_gene: TRBV15; d_gene: -; CDR3aa: CATSSGTEGFYGYTF; CDR3nt: TGTGCCACCAGCAGCGGAACAGAAGGCTTCTATGGCTACACCTTC
abundance: -; j_gene: TRBJ1-1; v_gene: TRBV28; d_gene: -; CDR3aa: CASSLTGTTTEAFF; CDR3nt: TGTGCCAGCAGTCTTACCGGGACAACCACTGAAGCTTTCTTT
abundance: -; j_gene: TRBJ1-5; v_gene: TRBV28; d_gene: -; CDR3aa: CASGQTLNQPQHF; CDR3nt: TGTGCCAGCGGGCAGACCCTCAATCAGCCCCAGCATTTT
abundance: -; j_gene: TRBJ2-1; v_gene: TRBV19; d_gene: TRBD2; CDR3aa: CASSIRASGRYEQFF; CDR3nt: TGTGCCAGTAGTATAAGGGCTAGCGGGAGATACGAGCAGTTCTTC
abundance: -; j_gene: TRBJ2-1; v_gene: TRBV13; d_gene: -; CDR3aa: CASSLASYNEQFF; CDR3nt: TGTGCCAGCAGCTTAGCGTCTTACAATGAGCAGTTCTTC
abundance: -; j_gene: TRBJ1-2; v_gene: TRBV14; d_gene: TRBD1; CDR3aa: CASSAGQGPVGYTF; CDR3nt: TGTGCCAGCAGCGCCGGACAGGGTCCGGTTGGCTACACCTTC
abundance: -; j_gene: TRBJ2-3; v_gene: TRBV13; d_gene: TRBD2; CDR3aa: CASSLGVAGGPVDTQYF; CDR3nt: TGTGCCAGCAGCTTAGGGGTAGCGGGAGGGCCGGTAGATACGCAGTATTTT
abundance: -; j_gene: TRBJ2-1; v_gene: TRBV6-6; d_gene: -; CDR3aa: CASSAPEGPSYNEQFF; CDR3nt: TGTGCCAGCAGTGCACCAGAGGGGCCCTCCTACAATGAGCAGTTCTTC
abundance: -; j_gene: TRBJ2-4; v_gene: TRBV7-9; d_gene: -; CDR3aa: CASSTGAEGETKNIQYF; CDR3nt: TGTGCCAGCAGCACCGGGGCGGAGGGAGAGACAAAAAACATTCAGTACTTC
abundance: -; j_gene: TRBJ1-2; v_gene: TRBV7-2; d_gene: -; CDR3aa: CASSLDPLGGYTF; CDR3nt: TGTGCCAGCAGCTTAGACCCCTTGGGGGGCTACACCTTC
abundance: -; j_gene: TRBJ2-3; v_gene: TRBV28; d_gene: -; CDR3aa: CASSFGPTSTDTQYF; CDR3nt: TGTGCCAGCAGTTTCGGACCGACAAGCACAGATACGCAGTATTTT
abundance: -; j_gene: TRBJ2-7; v_gene: TRBV9; d_gene: -; CDR3aa: CASSVGSSPYEQYF; CDR3nt: TGTGCCAGCAGCGTAGGTTCTAGTCCCTACGAGCAGTACTTC
abundance: -; j_gene: TRBJ2-7; v_gene: TRBV4-1; d_gene: -; CDR3aa: CASSQYQEGSEQYF; CDR3nt: TGCGCCAGCAGCCAATATCAGGAGGGGAGCGAGCAGTACTTC
abundance: once; j_gene: TRBJ2-7; v_gene: TRBV4-1; d_gene: -; CDR3aa: CASSQVVDARYEQYF; CDR3nt: TGCGCCAGCAGCCAAGTTGTTGACGCTAGGTACGAGCAGTACTTC
abundance: -; j_gene: TRBJ1-1; v_gene: TRBV19; d_gene: TRBD1; CDR3aa: CASSTQGASNTEAFF; CDR3nt: TGTGCCAGTAGTACCCAGGGGGCGTCCAACACTGAAGCTTTCTTT
abundance: -; j_gene: TRBJ2-1; v_gene: TRBV6-5; d_gene: TRBD2; CDR3aa: CASSYFETSGYNEQFF; CDR3nt: TGTGCCAGCAGTTACTTTGAGACTAGCGGGTACAATGAGCAGTTCTTC
abundance: -; j_gene: TRBJ2-7; v_gene: TRBV27; d_gene: -; CDR3aa: CASSSGWSYEQYF; CDR3nt: TGTGCCAGCAGTTCGGGGTGGTCGTACGAGCAGTACTTC
abundance: -; j_gene: TRBJ1-4; v_gene: TRBV6-6; d_gene: -; CDR3aa: CASSNGPNEKLFF; CDR3nt: TGTGCCAGCAGCAACGGGCCTAATGAAAAACTGTTTTTT